Listed here is a single T cell receptor (beta chain). No antigen is known for it. With a much larger clone just one base away, this may be a read error. TCRdb called the reads again in MiXCR, with one record for every CDR3 protein. The repertoire consists of about 830,000 distinct CDR3 sequences, with about 30% occurring once and the leading ten covering about an eighth. In germline, CDR1 is SGHTA, CDR2 FQGNSA. The ends were cut back, 2 bases at V and 10 bases at J, with 16 bases in the middle. The length of the CDR3 is 14 residues. The data are from a study of T cell repertoires in cytomegalovirus infection. Study context: CMV epitopes used comprised recently identified HLA-C-restricted ones and well-studied HLA-B-restricted ones. Public TCR beta signatures were indicative of both CMV infection and a matching HLA type. Study-level points and caveats: Identification of carriers of CMV plus the relevant HLA was performed using cumulative public TCR beta family frequency. The ex vivo response was dominated by HLA-C-restricted CMV-specific TCR beta clonotypes.

The sequence was obtained from a human donor in good health (CMV status not recorded). Some clones in this sample may be carry-over from other donors' samples. The specimen was cultured CD8+ T cells from PBMCs, collected from culture after CMV antigen stimulation. The chain combines TRBV7-2 with TRBJ2-3; D is possibly TRBD2 (5 bases). Here the CDR3 reads CASSLRLLEDSQYF. DNA of the CDR3: TGTGCCAGCAGCTTAAGGCTCCTGGAGGATTCGCAGTATTTT.